The TCR beta chain under discussion was sequenced for a study of T cell changes during pregnancy in multiple sclerosis. Germline V lookup: CDR1 SGHRS, CDR2 YFSETQ. The length of the CDR3 is 13 residues. V shed 4 bases and J shed 1 base, with 8 bases lying between them. Produced via immunoSEQ multiplex PCR; TCRdb's table is partial and in-frame only. In the table there are about 69,000 clones, roughly 92% of which are singletons. Here the sequenced sample was peripheral blood, taken in the third trimester of pregnancy. This clonotype originated in a female donor in good health, enrolled as a control in a pregnancy study. The V and J genes are TRBV5-1 and TRBJ1-2; D is unresolved. CDR3 amino acids: CASSEQHNYGYTF. CDR3 sequence (DNA): TGCGCCAGCAGCGAACAGCATAACTATGGCTACACCTTC.